This T cell receptor (beta chain) was recorded in a study of T cell repertoires in cytomegalovirus infection. Whole-study context: Indicated by public TCR beta signatures were CMV infection and matching HLA type.

Germline loops: CDR1 LNHDA, CDR2 SQIVND (reference sequence). This CDR3 has 15 residues. J was trimmed by 4 bases and V by 5 bases; bases with no gene match: 5. This clonotype was found a few times. TCRdb re-analysed the reads in MiXCR, keeping a single row per CDR3 protein. The data hold around 740,000 distinct CDR3 sequences, with roughly a third observed a single time. Sequencing input: PBMCs. The sequence was obtained from a human donor in good health (CMV status not recorded). Some clones in this sample may be carry-over from other donors' samples. The V gene is TRBV19, the J gene TRBJ2-3, with TRBD2 identical over 11 bases. The CDR3 DNA reads TGTGCCAGTAGTGAACTAGCGGGGGCACCAGATACGCAGTATTTT. This sequence encodes CASSELAGAPDTQYF. The full variable domain, its missing parts supplied by reference TRBV19 and TRBJ2-3, is DGGITQSPKYLFRKEGQNVTLSCEQNLNHDAMYWYRQDPGQGLRLIYYSQIVNDFQKGDIAEGYSVSREKKESFPLTVTSAQKNPTAFYLCASSELAGAPDTQYFGPGTRLTVL.